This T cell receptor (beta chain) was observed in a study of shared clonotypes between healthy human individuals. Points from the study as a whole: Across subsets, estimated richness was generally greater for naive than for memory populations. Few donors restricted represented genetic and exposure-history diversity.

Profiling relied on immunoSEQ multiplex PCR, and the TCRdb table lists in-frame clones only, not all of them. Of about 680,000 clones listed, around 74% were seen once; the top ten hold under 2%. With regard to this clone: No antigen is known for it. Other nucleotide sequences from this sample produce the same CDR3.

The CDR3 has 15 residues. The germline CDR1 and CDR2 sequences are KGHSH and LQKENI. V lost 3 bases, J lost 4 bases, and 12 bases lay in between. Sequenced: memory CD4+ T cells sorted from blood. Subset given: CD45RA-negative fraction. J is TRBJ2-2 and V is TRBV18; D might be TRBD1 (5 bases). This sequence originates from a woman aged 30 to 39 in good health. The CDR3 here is CASSPPTAGTGELFF. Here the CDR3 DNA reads TGTGCCAGCTCACCCCCGACAGCAGGCACCGGGGAGCTGTTTTTT. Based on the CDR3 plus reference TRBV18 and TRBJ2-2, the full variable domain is NAGVMQNPRHLVRRRGQEARLRCSPMKGHSHVYWYRQLPEEGLKFMVYLQKENIIDESGMPKERFSAEFPKEGPSILRIQQVVRGDSAAYFCASSPPTAGTGELFFGEGSRLTVL.